This T cell receptor beta chain emerged from a study of PD-1 blockade in classical Hodgkin lymphoma. Study-wide results and limits: According to reports, newly diagnosed patients had lower baseline TCR diversity than healthy donors, and relapsed/refractory patients had lower baseline TCR diversity still. Patients starting nivolumab less than 1 year after ASCT had lower diversity and were excluded from later analyses. Newly diagnosed patients and complete responders had comparable diversity at baseline.

Details on this clone: Its antigen remains unidentified.

The CDR3 is 14 amino acids. V shed 4 bases, J shed 6 bases, and the junction held 7 bases outside the gene matches. CDR1 and CDR2 from the germline V gene are MNHEY and SVGAGI. Every one of the patients relapsed after autologous stem cell transplantation (brentuximab vedotin exposure was variable). TCRdb's copy holds only in-frame clones and misses some; the assay was immunoSEQ multiplex PCR. The sample lists about 22,000 clones, around 68% seen once, with roughly 23% in the top ten. The material sequenced was peripheral blood mononuclear cells (PBMCs), taken at baseline. The clonotype originates from a human donor with classical Hodgkin lymphoma. The chain joins TRBV6-5 to TRBJ2-7; 9 bases match TRBD1. In nucleotides, the CDR3 is TGTGCCAGCAGTTGGTGGACAGGGGAGGTCGAGCAGTACTTC. Translation gives CASSWWTGEVEQYF.